Listed below are T cell receptor beta chains from one sample, sequenced in a study of shared clonotypes between healthy human individuals. Using immunoSEQ multiplex PCR, the repertoire was profiled, and TCRdb retains in-frame clones only, with some absent. The sample includes roughly 1 million clones, more than 60% of them seen just once. Input material: memory CD4+ T cells sorted from blood. The receptor source for this set is a man aged 18 to 30 in good health. The CDR3 runs from the conserved cysteine through the conserved F or W. A D gene is named only where the DNA matches it firmly.

d_call | j_call | cdr3_length | v_call | cdr3_aa
TRBD1 | TRBJ2-4 | 15 | TRBV6-6 | CASSDRGSAKNIQYF
NA | TRBJ1-3 | 14 | TRBV2 | CASSDWGAGNTIYF
TRBD2 | TRBJ2-3 | 15 | TRBV10-1 | CASSLASGIQDTQYF
NA | TRBJ1-1 | 14 | TRBV6-5 | CASSYQGPNAEAFF
TRBD2 | TRBJ2-1 | 16 | TRBV2 | CASSVAGGASYNEQFF
NA | TRBJ2-1 | 14 | TRBV28 | CASSLSRGYNEQFF
NA | TRBJ1-1 | 14 | TRBV5-1 | CASRTVSLNTEAFF
NA | TRBJ1-5 | 13 | TRBV7-8 | CASRRTVNQPQHF
TRBD1 | TRBJ1-1 | 16 | TRBV27 | CASSHTRQGPNTEAFF
TRBD2 | TRBJ2-6 | 17 | TRBV7-8 | CASSSRLAGDRANVLTF